Below are 8 T cell receptor beta chains sequenced from a single sample in a study of blood T cell repertoires in COVID-19. Profiling relied on immunoSEQ multiplex PCR, and the TCRdb table lists in-frame clones only, not all of them. The data show some 320,000 clones, about nine tenths seen once. The sequenced sample consisted of PBMCs or T cells enriched from blood (not recorded which). The receptor source for this set is a woman aged 50 to 65 who had been exposed to COVID-19.

J is TRBJ2-7 and V is TRBV7-2, with D maybe TRBD2 (6 bases). The CDR3 loop spans 14 amino acids. The V end was cut by 9 bases, the J end by 5 bases, with 20 bases between. In germline, CDR1 is SGHTA, CDR2 FQGNSA. The CDR3 is CASSGPSEGHEQYF. CDR3 in DNA: TGTGCCAGTTCCGGGCCTAGCGAGGGGCACGAGCAGTACTTC.

The chain is built from TRBV23-1 and TRBJ2-1; a possible D gene is TRBD2 (6 bases). TRBV23-1 is sorted into the ORF group, with uncertain function. This CDR3 has 16 amino acids. V shed 8 bases and J shed 5 bases, with 22 bases lying between them. In nucleotides, the CDR3 is TGCGCCAGCTACCTCGTCGGGGGTGGGTCCAACAATGAGCAGTTCTTC. Protein product: CASYLVGGGSNNEQFF.

This rearrangement joins TRBV7-2 to TRBJ1-5; no firm D call. The CDR3 length is 13 residues. Germline V lookup: CDR1 SGHTA, CDR2 FQGNSA. V dropped 6 bases and J dropped 2 bases, with 8 bases sitting between them. The CDR3 bases are TGTGCCAGCAGGTCAGTGGGCAATCAGCCCCAGCATTTT. Translated: CASRSVGNQPQHF.

The V gene is TRBV7-2, the J gene TRBJ2-5; TRBD2 matches at 9 bases. Trimming cost V 5 bases and J 5 bases; bases outside gene matches: 9. The CDR3 loop spans 15 amino acids. In germline, CDR1 is SGHTA, CDR2 FQGNSA. DNA of the CDR3: TGTGCCAGCAGCCCGCGGGGGGGGTCCTGGGAGACCCAGTACTTC. Amino acid sequence: CASSPRGGSWETQYF. Using reference TRBV7-2 and TRBJ2-5 for the parts outside the CDR3, the full variable domain is GAGVSQSPSNKVTEKGKDVELRCDPISGHTALYWYRQSLGQGLEFLIYFQGNSAPDKSGLPSDRFSAERTGGSVSTLTIQRTQQEDSAVYLCASSPRGGSWETQYFGPGTRLLVL.

The chain has TRBV5-1 and TRBJ1-4; D may be TRBD1 (5 bases). This CDR3 is built from 14 residues. Germline CDR1 and CDR2: SGHRS and YFSETQ. The V gene lost 4 bases and the J gene lost 7 bases, with 14 bases spanning the gap. CDR3 nucleotides: TGCGCCAGCAGCCCGGACACCCCGGGTGAAAAACTGTTTTTT. Translated: CASSPDTPGEKLFF.

This chain joins TRBV12-5 and TRBJ2-5; D gene ambiguous. The CDR3 consists of 17 residues. Germline-derived CDR1 and CDR2 are LGHNT and FRNRAP. V was trimmed by 0 bases and J by 0 bases, leaving 14 bases between them. The CDR3 DNA reads as TGTGCTAGTGGTTTGGTACCGAGACACCCGTACCAAGAGACCCAGTACTTC. Protein sequence: CASGLVPRHPYQETQYF.

The gene calls are TRBV19 and TRBJ2-7, with TRBD1 matching over 10 bases. This CDR3 region has 13 residues. V trimming: 5 bases; J trimming: 3 bases; junction bases outside the gene matches: 1. CDR1 is LNHDA and CDR2 is SQIVND in the germline V gene (reference sequence). CDR3 sequence: CASSDRGHYEQYF. The CDR3 DNA reads as TGTGCCAGTAGTGACAGGGGGCACTACGAGCAGTACTTC.

J is TRBJ2-3 and V is TRBV19, with TRBD2 as a possible D gene (6 bases). The V end lost 8 bases, the J end lost 2 bases, and 17 bases lay between the germline ends. The CDR3 is 15 residues long. Germline V gives CDR1 LNHDA, CDR2 SQIVND (reference sequence). The CDR3 loop is CASSRAGTSTDTQYF. For the CDR3, the DNA is TGTGCCAGTTCCAGGGCGGGGACTTCCACAGATACGCAGTATTTT.